This T cell receptor (beta chain) came from a study of T cell responses to AZD1222 COVID-19 vaccine. Findings and caveats of the study: Baseline seropositivity characterized only 5 or 6 AZD1222 recipients. Targeting of unmutated variant regions was reportedly seen in nearly half of spike-specific TCRs.

Sequenced by immunoSEQ multiplex PCR; TCRdb stores in-frame clones only, minus some. The sample shows approximately 150,000 clones, more than 80% of them seen only once. Trimming pared 5 bases from V and 2 bases from J, leaving 10 bases between. This CDR3 region has 14 residues. CDR1 and CDR2 from the germline V gene are LNHNV and YYDKDF (reference sequence). Remarks on this clone: The antigen remains undetermined.

Sequences were derived from peripheral blood, sampled on day 0 of MenACWY control vaccination. This sequence originates from an adult in good health. This chain joins TRBV15 and TRBJ1-5; D possibly corresponds to TRBD1 (6 bases). In DNA form, the CDR3 reads TGTGCCACCAGCGCAGGGGTAGGCAATCAGCCCCAGCATTTT. It specifies CATSAGVGNQPQHF.